Listed below are T cell receptor beta chains from one sample, sequenced in a study of T cell responses to AZD1222 COVID-19 vaccine. Only in-frame clones appear in the TCRdb table, and some are missing; sequencing was by immunoSEQ multiplex PCR. The data show fewer than 200,000 clones, about 90% seen once. Sample: peripheral blood, taken on day 0 of MenACWY control vaccination. The origin of the receptors is an adult in good health. CDR3s include the opening cysteine and the closing phenylalanine or tryptophan. Each record gives: D gene, V gene, J gene, clone size, CDR3 DNA, CDR3 protein. A D gene is named only where the DNA matches it firmly. Expanded clones are given a class, and other clones once, few, many or no size at all.

TRBD1	TRBV10-3	TRBJ1-5	NA	TGTGCCATCAGTGAGTCCGGGACAGGTCGGGACGGGCCCCAGCATTTT	CAISESGTGRDGPQHF
NA	TRBV5-4	TRBJ1-4	NA	TGTGCCAGCAGCTTGACAGAAGATAATGAAAAACTGTTTTTT	CASSLTEDNEKLFF
NA	TRBV7-6	TRBJ2-2	NA	TGTGCCAGCAGCTTCAGGGCAGGGTCGGACACCGGGGAGCTGTTTTTT	CASSFRAGSDTGELFF
NA	TRBV12-3/TRBV12-4	TRBJ1-2	once	TGTGCCAGCAGCATGACTGGGTTCTATGGCTACACCTTC	CASSMTGFYGYTF
NA	TRBV3-1/TRBV3-2	TRBJ2-7	NA	TGTGCCAGCAGCTACGCACACGAGCAGTACTTC	CASSYAHEQYF
NA	TRBV7-2	TRBJ1-5	NA	TGTGCCAGCAGCCAGGACGGCTACAATCAGCCCCAGCATTTT	CASSQDGYNQPQHF
TRBD2	TRBV28	TRBJ2-7	NA	TGTGCCAGTTCCGGGGAGGGCTCCTTTAGCTCCTACGAGCAGTACTTC	CASSGEGSFSSYEQYF
NA	TRBV19	TRBJ2-7	NA	TGTGCCAGTAGTAAGGATGGCGGAGTCTACGAGCAGTACTTC	CASSKDGGVYEQYF
NA	TRBV18	TRBJ2-5	NA	TGTGCCAGCTCACCAGGGCAGGGCCACGAGACCCAGTACTTC	CASSPGQGHETQYF
NA	TRBV10-3	TRBJ1-1	NA	TGTGCCATCAGTGAGTCGAAAGGTCAAAACTCTGAAGCTTTCTTT	CAISESKGQNSEAFF
TRBD2	TRBV5-4	TRBJ2-7	NA	TGTGCCAGCAGCTTGGGCGGGAGGGTCGACGAGCAGTACTTC	CASSLGGRVDEQYF
NA	TRBV3-1/TRBV3-2	TRBJ2-7	NA	TGTGCCAGCAGCCAAGAATCTCGAGGCTACGAGCAGTACTTC	CASSQESRGYEQYF
TRBD2	TRBV20-1	TRBJ2-2	NA	TGCAGTGCTAGTCGACTAGCGAACGGGGAGCTGTTTTTT	CSASRLANGELFF
NA	TRBV6-5	TRBJ1-2	NA	TGTGCCAGCAGTTACGGGCCGAACTATGGCTACACCTTC	CASSYGPNYGYTF
NA	TRBV2	TRBJ2-7	once	TGTGCCAGCGAGCACGGTCGTATTGATCTCTCCTACGAGCAGTACTTC	CASEHGRIDLSYEQYF
NA	TRBV6-6	TRBJ1-6	NA	TGTGCCAGCAGACCCCCCGCAGGGAATAATTCACCCCTCCACTTT	CASRPPAGNNSPLHF
NA	TRBV9	TRBJ1-2	NA	TGTGCCAGCAGCGCCGCCGTCGGTCCCTATGGCTACACCTTC	CASSAAVGPYGYTF
NA	TRBV6-5	TRBJ1-3	NA	TGTGCCAGCAGGAACACGGGGGGGGAGATAGACACCATATATTTT	CASRNTGGEIDTIYF
NA	TRBV5-1	TRBJ2-3	NA	TGCGCCAGCAGCTTGGACGCGGGCACAGATACGCAGTATTTT	CASSLDAGTDTQYF
NA	TRBV29-1	TRBJ2-7	NA	TGCAGCGTTGATGGCCCTAAGAGCCACGAGCAGTACTTC	CSVDGPKSHEQYF
NA	TRBV4-2	TRBJ1-2	NA	TGTGCCAGCAGCCCCGAACTTTCACCTTCAGCTAAAGAGGGCTACACCTTC	CASSPELSPSAKEGYTF
NA	TRBV15	TRBJ1-1	NA	TGTGCCACCAGCAGGGGCCAGTTTGAAGCTTTCTTT	CATSRGQFEAFF
TRBD2	TRBV9	TRBJ2-1	NA	TGTGCCAGCAGCGTAGTGGGCGGGGGGTCCTACAATGAGCAGTTCTTC	CASSVVGGGSYNEQFF
TRBD2	TRBV30	TRBJ2-3	NA	TGTGCCTGGAGTGCTCTAGCGGGACGCACAGATACGCAGTATTTT	CAWSALAGRTDTQYF
NA	TRBV5-1	TRBJ1-1	NA	TGCGCCAGCAGCTTGTTCAGGGAGAAGAACACTGAAGCTTTCTTT	CASSLFREKNTEAFF
TRBD1	TRBV27	TRBJ1-5	NA	TGTGCCAGCGGGACAGGGTTCGATCAGCCCCAGCATTTT	CASGTGFDQPQHF
TRBD1	TRBV24-1	TRBJ1-4	NA	TGTGCCACCAGTGACCCACGGACAGGGAATGAAAAACTGTTTTTT	CATSDPRTGNEKLFF
NA	TRBV7-2	TRBJ2-6	NA	TGTGCCAGCAGCTTAGCCGGGGGCTCTGGGGCCAACGTCCTGACTTTC	CASSLAGGSGANVLTF
TRBD2	TRBV7-2	TRBJ2-2	NA	TGTGCCAGCAGCTTGCGGCGGGAGTTCGGGGAGCTGTTTTTT	CASSLRREFGELFF
NA	TRBV25-1	TRBJ1-5	once	TGTGCCAGCCGGGACGGAGATCAGCCCCAGCATTTT	CASRDGDQPQHF
NA	TRBV11-3	TRBJ2-1	once	TGTGCCAGCAGCTTACTGTTTGGGCAAACATACAATGAGCAGTTCTTC	CASSLLFGQTYNEQFF
NA	TRBV14	TRBJ1-1	NA	TGTGCCAGCAGCCAAGATAGGGGTCTGAACACTGAAGCTTTCTTT	CASSQDRGLNTEAFF
TRBD1	TRBV30	TRBJ1-6	NA	TGTGCCTGGATGGGGGGGACAGATGAACCACCCCTCCACTTT	CAWMGGTDEPPLHF
TRBD1	TRBV5-5	TRBJ2-7	few	TGTGCCAGCAGGCCGGGACAGAGCTCCTACGAGCAGTACTTC	CASRPGQSSYEQYF
NA	TRBV7-2	TRBJ2-7	NA	TGTGCCAGCAGCTTTTACAGTGGAGAGGAGCAGTACTTC	CASSFYSGEEQYF
TRBD2	TRBV9	TRBJ2-7	NA	TGTGCCAGCAGCGTAGGGGACTACAGAGCCTACGAGCAGTACTTC	CASSVGDYRAYEQYF
TRBD2	TRBV11-3	TRBJ2-7	NA	TGTGCCAGCAGCGCCGGGACTAGCCCCTACGAGCAGTACTTC	CASSAGTSPYEQYF
NA	TRBV6-2/TRBV6-3	TRBJ1-5	NA	TGTGCCAGCAGTTCTACACCCCCCGAGCCCCAGCATTTT	CASSSTPPEPQHF
NA	TRBV30	TRBJ1-5	NA	TGTGCCTGGAGTGAAGACTCCAGTCAGCCCCAGCATTTT	CAWSEDSSQPQHF
NA	TRBV15	TRBJ2-7	NA	TGTGCCACCAGCAGCGGGGCCGGGGCTGCCTACGAGCAGTACTTC	CATSSGAGAAYEQYF